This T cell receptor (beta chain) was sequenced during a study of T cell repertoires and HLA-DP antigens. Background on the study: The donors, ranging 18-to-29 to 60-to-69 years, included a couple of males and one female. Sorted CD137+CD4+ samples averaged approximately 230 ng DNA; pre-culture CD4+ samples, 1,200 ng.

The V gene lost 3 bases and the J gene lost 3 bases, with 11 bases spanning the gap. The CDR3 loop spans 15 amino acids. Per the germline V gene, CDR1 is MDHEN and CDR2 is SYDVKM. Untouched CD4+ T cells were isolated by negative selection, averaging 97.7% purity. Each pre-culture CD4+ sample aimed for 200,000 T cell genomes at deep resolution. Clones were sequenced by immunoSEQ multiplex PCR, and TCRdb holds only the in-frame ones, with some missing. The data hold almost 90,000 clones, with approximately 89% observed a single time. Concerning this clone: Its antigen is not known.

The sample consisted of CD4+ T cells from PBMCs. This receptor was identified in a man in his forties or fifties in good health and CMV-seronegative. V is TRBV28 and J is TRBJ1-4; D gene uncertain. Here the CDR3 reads CASSFSGVANEKLFF. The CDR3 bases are TGTGCCAGCAGTTTCTCCGGGGTTGCTAATGAAAAACTGTTTTTT.